The clone carrying this TCR beta chain has just one count. Both 60 Vbeta primers and 13 Jbeta primers went into the PCR. TCRdb keeps only in-frame clones here, not all; method: immunoSEQ multiplex PCR. The sample has roughly 130,000 clones; more than 60% are singletons. The entry originates in a study of cytomegalovirus exposure and HLA in healthy donors. This receptor was taken from a woman between 45 and 60 years old in good health and CMV-seropositive. Sequenced input: PBMCs.

The chain's CDR3 is CASSPGQGYTEAFF. Written as DNA, the CDR3 is TGTGCCAGCAGCCCGGGACAGGGTTACACTGAAGCTTTCTTT. V gene TRBV13 combines with J gene TRBJ1-1; 9 bases are shared with TRBD1. CDR1 is PRHDT and CDR2 is FYEKMQ in the germline V gene (reference sequence). The CDR3 totals 14 residues. J lost 3 bases, V lost 5 bases, and 4 bases had no gene match. Drawing the rest from reference TRBV13 and TRBJ1-1, the complete variable domain is AAGVIQSPRHLIKEKRETATLKCYPIPRHDTVYWYQQGPGQDPQFLISFYEKMQSDKGSIPDRFSAQQFSDYHSELNMSSLELGDSALYFCASSPGQGYTEAFFGQGTRLTVV.